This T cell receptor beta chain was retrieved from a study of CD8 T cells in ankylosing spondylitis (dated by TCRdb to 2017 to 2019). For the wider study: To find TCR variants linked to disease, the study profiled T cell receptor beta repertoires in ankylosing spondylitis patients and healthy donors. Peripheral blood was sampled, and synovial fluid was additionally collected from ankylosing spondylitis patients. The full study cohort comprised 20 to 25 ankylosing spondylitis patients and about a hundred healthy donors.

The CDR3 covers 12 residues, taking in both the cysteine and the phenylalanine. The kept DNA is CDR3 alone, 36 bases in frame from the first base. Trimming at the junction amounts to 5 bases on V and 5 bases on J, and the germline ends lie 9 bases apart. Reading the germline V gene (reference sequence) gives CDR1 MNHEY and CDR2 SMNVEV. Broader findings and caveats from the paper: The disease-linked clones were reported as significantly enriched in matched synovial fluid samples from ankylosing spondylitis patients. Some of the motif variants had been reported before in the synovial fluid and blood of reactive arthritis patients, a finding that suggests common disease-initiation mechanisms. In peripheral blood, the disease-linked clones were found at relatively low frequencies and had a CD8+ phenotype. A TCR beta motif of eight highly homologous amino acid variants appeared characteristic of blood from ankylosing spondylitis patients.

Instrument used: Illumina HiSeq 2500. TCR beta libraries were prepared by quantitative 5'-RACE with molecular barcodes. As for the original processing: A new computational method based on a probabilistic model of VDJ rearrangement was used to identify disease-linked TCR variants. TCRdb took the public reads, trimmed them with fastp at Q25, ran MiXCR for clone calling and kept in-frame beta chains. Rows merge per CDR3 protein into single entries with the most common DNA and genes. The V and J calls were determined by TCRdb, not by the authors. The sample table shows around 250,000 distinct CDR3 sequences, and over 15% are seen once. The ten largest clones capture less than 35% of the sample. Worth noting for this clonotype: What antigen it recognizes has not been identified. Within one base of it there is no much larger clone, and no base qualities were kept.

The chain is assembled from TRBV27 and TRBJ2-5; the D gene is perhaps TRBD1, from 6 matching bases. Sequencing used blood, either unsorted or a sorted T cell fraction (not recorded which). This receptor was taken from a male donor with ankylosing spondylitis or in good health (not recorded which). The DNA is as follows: TGTGCCAGCAGTGAGCAGGGGGAGACCCAGTACTTC. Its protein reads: CASSEQGETQYF.